The clone carrying this T cell receptor beta chain was recorded only once. This specimen belongs to a study of blood T cell repertoires in COVID-19. Whole-study context: T cells, B-cell-depleted T cells, or PBMCs supplied cDNA or gDNA.

This CDR3 is 13 amino acids long. Trimming at V came to 6 bases and at J to 4 bases, leaving 5 bases not matched to a gene. In the original processing: Using reference gene primer amplification, nucleated cell counts were estimated. Sequencing was performed with immunoSEQ multiplex PCR; in TCRdb, only in-frame clones are kept and a portion is missing. V, J and clone size reflect that table, while D and trimming were determined from the DNA. This table has hundreds of thousands of clones, roughly 80% appearing once. Source material: peripheral blood. The rearrangement uses TRBV12-3 or TRBV12-4 and TRBJ1-2, with 7 nucleotides matching TRBD1. This receptor was identified in a woman of 80 years or more with active or convalescent COVID-19. The CDR3, as DNA: TGTGCCAGCAGCCGGAGGGGGCCCTATGGCTACACCTTC. This codes for CASSRRGPYGYTF.